The clone carrying this TCR beta chain occurred a few times. Via MiXCR, TCRdb re-called the 5' RACE reads, giving one row per CDR3 protein. The sample has about 90,000 distinct CDR3 sequences, around 12% seen once. This sample stems from a study of early T cells in non-severe SARS-CoV-2 infection. In germline, CDR1 is MDHEN, CDR2 SYDVKM. This CDR3 comprises 18 residues. Trimming pared 5 bases from V and 2 bases from J, leaving 24 bases between. The sample was whole blood, taken at baseline. The chain employs TRBV28 and TRBJ2-5; no definite D call. The TCR sequence derives from an adult who was a healthcare worker with PCR-confirmed SARS-CoV-2 infection or an uninfected control (not recorded which). DNA for the CDR3: TGTGCCAGCAGTGGTTTCACTGCAGGAGTGGGGTCGCAAGAGACCCAGTACTTC. It yields the protein CASSGFTAGVGSQETQYF.